Included here is one TCR beta chain sequence, with context. The sample originates from a study of Ad26.COV2.S vaccination and SARS-CoV-2 variants. Looking at the study overall: Administration of Ad26.COV2.S was intramuscular, either once or twice 56 days apart.

Some clones are missing from TCRdb's copy, which holds only in-frame ones; the method was immunoSEQ multiplex PCR. The table lists roughly 300,000 clones, 80% to 90% of them singletons. Treatment indicated: over 15 received Ad26.COV2.S at low or high dose, single or two shots; 5 received placebo; per-sample allocation not given. Collection of the samples took place on day 63 after the first injection of vaccine or placebo. The CDR3 sequence is 14 residues long. Germline CDR1 is LGHNT and CDR2 is FRNRAP. The V and J ends lost 2 bases and 4 bases respectively, with 8 bases between them. The TCR sequence derives from a person between 18 and 65 years old who received the Ad26.COV2.S COVID-19 vaccine or a placebo. The chain is built from TRBV12-5 and TRBJ2-2; no definite D call. The material sequenced was peripheral blood, taken in a trial of Ad26.COV2.S vaccine versus placebo. The CDR3 DNA reads as TGTGCTAGTGGTTTGTTACATCCCACCGGGGAGCTGTTTTTT. Translating it yields CASGLLHPTGELFF.